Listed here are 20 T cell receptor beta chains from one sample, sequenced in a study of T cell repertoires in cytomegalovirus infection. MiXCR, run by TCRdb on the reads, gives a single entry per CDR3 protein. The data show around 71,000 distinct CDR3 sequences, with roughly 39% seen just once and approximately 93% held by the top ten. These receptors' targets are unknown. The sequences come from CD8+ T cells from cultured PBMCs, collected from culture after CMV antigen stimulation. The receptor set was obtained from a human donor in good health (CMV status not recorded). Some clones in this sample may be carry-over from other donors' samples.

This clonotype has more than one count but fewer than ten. CDR3 nucleotides: TGTGCCAGCAGGCCTCGGACAGGGTTCGGTGGCTACACCTTC. Translating gives CASRPRTGFGGYTF. V is TRBV6-6 and J is TRBJ1-2; 8 nucleotides align to TRBD1. The J segment lost 7 bases and the V segment lost 6 bases, leaving 10 bases of the junction unmatched. Germline V gene sequence: CDR1 MNHNY, CDR2 SVGAGI (reference sequence). The CDR3 has 14 residues.

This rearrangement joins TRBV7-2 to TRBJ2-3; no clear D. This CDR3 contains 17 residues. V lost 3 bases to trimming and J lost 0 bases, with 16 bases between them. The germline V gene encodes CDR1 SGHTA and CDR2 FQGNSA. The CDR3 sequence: CASSFHGFIASTDTQYF. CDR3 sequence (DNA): TGTGCCAGCAGCTTTCATGGGTTTATTGCTAGCACAGATACGCAGTATTTT.

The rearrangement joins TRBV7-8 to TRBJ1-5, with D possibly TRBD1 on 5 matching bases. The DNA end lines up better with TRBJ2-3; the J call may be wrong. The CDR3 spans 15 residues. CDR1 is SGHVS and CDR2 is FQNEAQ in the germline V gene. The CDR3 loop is CASSSPGIGDQPQYF. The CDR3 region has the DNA TGTGCCAGCAGCTCGCCAGGGATTGGGGATCAGCCCCAGTATTTT.

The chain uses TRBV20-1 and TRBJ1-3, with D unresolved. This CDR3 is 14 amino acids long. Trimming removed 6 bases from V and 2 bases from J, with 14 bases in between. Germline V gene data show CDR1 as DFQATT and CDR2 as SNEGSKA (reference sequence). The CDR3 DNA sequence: TGCAGTGCCACACCGGGCACCACTGGAAACACCATATATTTT. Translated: CSATPGTTGNTIYF.

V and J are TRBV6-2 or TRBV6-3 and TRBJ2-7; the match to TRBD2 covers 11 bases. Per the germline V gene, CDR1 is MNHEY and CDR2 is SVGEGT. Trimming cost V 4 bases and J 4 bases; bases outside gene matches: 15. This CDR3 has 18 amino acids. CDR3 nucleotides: TGTGCCAGCAGTTGGACTAGCGGGCTCTCAACGCCCGTTTACGAGCAGTACTTC. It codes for CASSWTSGLSTPVYEQYF.

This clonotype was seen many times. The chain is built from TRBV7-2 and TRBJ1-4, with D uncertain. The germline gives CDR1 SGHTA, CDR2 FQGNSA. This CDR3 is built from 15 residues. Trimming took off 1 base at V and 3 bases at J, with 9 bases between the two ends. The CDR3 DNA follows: TGTGCCAGCAGCTTAGACGGAAACCCTAATGAAAAACTGTTTTTT. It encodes CASSLDGNPNEKLFF.

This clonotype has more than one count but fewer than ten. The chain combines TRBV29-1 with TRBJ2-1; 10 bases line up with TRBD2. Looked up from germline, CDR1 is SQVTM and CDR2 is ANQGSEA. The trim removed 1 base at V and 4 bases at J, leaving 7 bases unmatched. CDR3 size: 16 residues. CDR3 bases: TGCAGCGTTGAAGGGAGCGGGGGGGCTCTGTACAATGAGCAGTTCTTC. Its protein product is CSVEGSGGALYNEQFF.

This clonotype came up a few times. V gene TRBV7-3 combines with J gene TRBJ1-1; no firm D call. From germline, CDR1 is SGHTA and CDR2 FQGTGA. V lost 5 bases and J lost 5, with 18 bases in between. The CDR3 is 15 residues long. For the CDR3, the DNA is TGTGCCAGCAGCCCTCACACGGGTTTGGGGACTGAAGCTTTCTTT. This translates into CASSPHTGLGTEAFF. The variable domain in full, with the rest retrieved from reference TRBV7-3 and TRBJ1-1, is GAGVSQTPSNKVTEKGKYVELRCDPISGHTALYWYRQSLGQGPEFLIYFQGTGAADDSGLPNDRFFAVRPEGSVSTLKIQRTERGDSAVYLCASSPHTGLGTEAFFGQGTRLTVV.

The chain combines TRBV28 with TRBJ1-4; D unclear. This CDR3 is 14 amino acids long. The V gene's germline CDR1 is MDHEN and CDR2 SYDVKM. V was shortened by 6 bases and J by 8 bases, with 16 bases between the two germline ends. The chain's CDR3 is CASRYWGSEEKLFF. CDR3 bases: TGTGCCAGCAGGTACTGGGGTAGCGAGGAAAAACTGTTTTTT.

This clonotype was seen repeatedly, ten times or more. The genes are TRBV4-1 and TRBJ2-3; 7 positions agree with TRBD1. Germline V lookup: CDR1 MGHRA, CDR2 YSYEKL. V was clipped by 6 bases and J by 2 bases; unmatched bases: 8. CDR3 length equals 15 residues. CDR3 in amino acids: CASSPPGQNTDTQYF. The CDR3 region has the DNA TGCGCCAGCAGTCCTCCGGGACAGAACACAGATACGCAGTATTTT.

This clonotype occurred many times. The CDR3 coding sequence is TGTGCCAGCAGCCGTTTTGAGACAGGGAGCACAGATACGCAGTATTTT. Its translation: CASSRFETGSTDTQYF. The chain carries TRBV7-8 and TRBJ2-3, with TRBD1 identical over 7 bases. This CDR3 has 16 amino acids. Germline trimming cut 5 bases from V and 0 bases from J; bases unmatched to any gene: 8. The germline V gene has CDR1 SGHVS and CDR2 FQNEAQ.

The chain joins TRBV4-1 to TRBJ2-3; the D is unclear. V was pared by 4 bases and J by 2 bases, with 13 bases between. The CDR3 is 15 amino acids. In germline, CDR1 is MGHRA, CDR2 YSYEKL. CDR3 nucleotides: TGCGCCAGCAGCCCCGGATCCCCGGCCACAGATACGCAGTATTTT. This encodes CASSPGSPATDTQYF.

CDR3 nucleotide sequence: TGTGCCAGCAGCTTTTGGGATGGGGATACGCAGTATTTT. This gives the protein CASSFWDGDTQYF. The rearrangement links TRBV11-2 to TRBJ2-3; D unresolved. Germline V CDR1 and CDR2: SGHAT, FQNNGV. This CDR3 is built from 13 residues. The V end lost 3 bases, the J end lost 6 bases, and 10 bases lay between the germline ends.

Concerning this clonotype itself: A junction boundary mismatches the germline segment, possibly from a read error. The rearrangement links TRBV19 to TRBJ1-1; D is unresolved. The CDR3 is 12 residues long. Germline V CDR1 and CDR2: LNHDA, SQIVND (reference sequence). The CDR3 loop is CASNIGLTEAFF. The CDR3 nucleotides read TGTGCCAGTAATATAGGGCTCACTGAAGCTTTCTTT. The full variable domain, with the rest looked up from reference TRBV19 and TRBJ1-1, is DGGITQSPKYLFRKEGQNVTLSCEQNLNHDAMYWYRQDPGQGLRLIYYSQIVNDFQKGDIAEGYSVSREKKESFPLTVTSAQKNPTAFYLCASNIGLTEAFFGQGTRLTVV.

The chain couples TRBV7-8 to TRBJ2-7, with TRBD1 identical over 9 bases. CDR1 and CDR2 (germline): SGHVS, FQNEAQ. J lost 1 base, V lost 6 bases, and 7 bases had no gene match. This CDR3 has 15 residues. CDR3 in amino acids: CASRQGQGGSYEQYF. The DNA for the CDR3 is TGTGCCAGCAGACAGGGACAGGGAGGTTCCTACGAGCAGTACTTC.

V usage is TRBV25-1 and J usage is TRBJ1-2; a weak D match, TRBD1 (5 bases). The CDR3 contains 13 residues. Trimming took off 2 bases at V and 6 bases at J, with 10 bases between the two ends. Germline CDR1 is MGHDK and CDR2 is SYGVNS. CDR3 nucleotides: TGTGCCAGCAGTGAAATAGGGGCTGATGGCTACACCTTC. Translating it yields CASSEIGADGYTF.

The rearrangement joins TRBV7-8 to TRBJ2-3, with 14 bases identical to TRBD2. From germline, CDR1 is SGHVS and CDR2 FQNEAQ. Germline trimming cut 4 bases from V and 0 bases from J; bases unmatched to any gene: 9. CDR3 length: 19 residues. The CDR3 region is CASSSTGTSGRFSTDTQYF. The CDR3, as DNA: TGTGCCAGCAGCTCCACCGGGACTAGCGGGAGATTTAGCACAGATACGCAGTATTTT.

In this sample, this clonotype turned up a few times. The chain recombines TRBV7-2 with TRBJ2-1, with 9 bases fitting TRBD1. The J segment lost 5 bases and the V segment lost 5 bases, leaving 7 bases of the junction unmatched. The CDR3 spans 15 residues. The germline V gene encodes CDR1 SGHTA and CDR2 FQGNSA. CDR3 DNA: TGTGCCAGCAGCCTAACAGGGGGCGGGCACAATGAGCAGTTCTTC. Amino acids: CASSLTGGGHNEQFF.

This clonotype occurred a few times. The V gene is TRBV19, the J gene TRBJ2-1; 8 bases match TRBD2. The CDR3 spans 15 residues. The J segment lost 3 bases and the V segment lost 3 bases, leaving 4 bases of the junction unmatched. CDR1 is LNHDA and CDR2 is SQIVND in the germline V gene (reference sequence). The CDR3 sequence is CASSMTSAIYNEQFF. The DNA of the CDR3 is TGTGCCAGTAGTATGACTAGCGCGATCTACAATGAGCAGTTCTTC. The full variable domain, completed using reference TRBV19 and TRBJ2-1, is DGGITQSPKYLFRKEGQNVTLSCEQNLNHDAMYWYRQDPGQGLRLIYYSQIVNDFQKGDIAEGYSVSREKKESFPLTVTSAQKNPTAFYLCASSMTSAIYNEQFFGPGTRLTVL.

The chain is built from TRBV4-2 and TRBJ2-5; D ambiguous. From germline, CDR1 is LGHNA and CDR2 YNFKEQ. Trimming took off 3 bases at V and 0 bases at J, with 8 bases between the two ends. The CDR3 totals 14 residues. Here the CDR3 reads CASSQDRYQETQYF. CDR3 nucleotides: TGTGCCAGCAGCCAGGACCGGTACCAAGAGACCCAGTACTTC.